The 5 T cell receptor beta chains below were found in one sample sequenced in a study of cytomegalovirus exposure and HLA in healthy donors (dated by TCRdb to 2016 to 2017). The receptor library was made with the immunoSEQ multiplex PCR assay. The multiplex PCR relied on a mix of 60 forward primers for TCR Vbeta segments and 13 reverse primers for TCR Jbeta segments. As stored in TCRdb, this immuneACCESS dataset retains in-frame rearrangements with V and J assigned. A fraction of the clones does not appear; measured against another copy, unresolved V genes explain less than half of the discrepancy, and the remainder lacks a known reason. This sample has 74,000 or so clones in its table, and approximately 79% of those were observed once. Together, the top ten hold around a fifth of the sample. Material for sequencing was PBMCs. The receptors originated from a woman aged 40 to 50 in good health and CMV-seropositive.

The genes are TRBV30 and TRBJ1-2; a weak D match, TRBD1 (5 bases). This CDR3 has 13 amino acids. CDR1 and CDR2 from the germline V gene are GTSNPN and SVGIG (reference sequence). Trimming cost V 5 bases and J 4 bases, with 14 bases left between them. CDR3: CAWATLDSYGYTF. The CDR3 DNA sequence: TGTGCCTGGGCTACCCTCGACAGCTATGGCTACACCTTC.

The chain combines TRBV19 with TRBJ1-5, with TRBD1 matching over 7 bases. V shed 5 bases and J 1 base; nucleotides not matched to a gene: 8. This CDR3 comprises 16 residues. Germline CDR1 is LNHDA and CDR2 is SQIVND (reference sequence). The CDR3 DNA follows: TGTGCCAGTAGTTCCCCCACCAGGGGGAGCAATCAGCCCCAGCATTTT. Amino acid sequence: CASSSPTRGSNQPQHF.

V usage is TRBV2 and J usage is TRBJ1-5; the D gene is possibly TRBD1 (5 bases). Looked up from germline, CDR1 is SNHLY and CDR2 is FYNNEI. This CDR3 comprises 15 residues. The V gene lost 6 bases and the J gene lost 3 bases, with 15 bases spanning the gap. CDR3: CASSLRATANQPQHF. The DNA for the CDR3 is TGTGCCAGCAGCCTCAGGGCCACGGCCAATCAGCCCCAGCATTTT.

This chain joins TRBV10-3 and TRBJ2-3; 8 bases align to TRBD2. The CDR3 loop spans 16 amino acids. Trimming cost V 0 bases and J 0 bases; bases outside gene matches: 2. Germline V gives CDR1 ENHRY, CDR2 SYGVKD. The CDR3 DNA is TGTGCCATCAGTGAGTCGAGCGGGAGTAGCACAGATACGCAGTATTTT. It yields the protein CAISESSGSSTDTQYF.

This chain joins TRBV5-1 and TRBJ2-1; 13 nucleotides agree with TRBD2. Trimming removed 4 bases from V and 6 bases from J; junction bases left unmatched: 4. The CDR3 contains 15 residues. CDR1 SGHRS and CDR2 YFSETQ come from the germline V gene. The CDR3, as DNA: TGCGCCAGCAGCCAGGGACTAGCGGGAATCAATGAGCAGTTCTTC. Protein product: CASSQGLAGINEQFF.